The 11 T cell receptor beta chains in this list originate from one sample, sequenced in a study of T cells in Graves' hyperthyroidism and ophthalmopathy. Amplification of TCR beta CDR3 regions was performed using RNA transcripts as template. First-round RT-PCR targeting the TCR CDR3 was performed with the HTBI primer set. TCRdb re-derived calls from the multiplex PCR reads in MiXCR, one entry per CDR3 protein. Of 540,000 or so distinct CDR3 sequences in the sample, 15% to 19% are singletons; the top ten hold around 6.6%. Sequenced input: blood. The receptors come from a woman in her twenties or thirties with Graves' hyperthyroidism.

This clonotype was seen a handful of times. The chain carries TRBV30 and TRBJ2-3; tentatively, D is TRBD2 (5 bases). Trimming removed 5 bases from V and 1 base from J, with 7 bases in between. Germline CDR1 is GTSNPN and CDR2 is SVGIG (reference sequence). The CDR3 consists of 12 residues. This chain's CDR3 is CAWEGGTDTQYF. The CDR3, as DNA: TGTGCCTGGGAGGGCGGCACAGATACGCAGTATTTT.

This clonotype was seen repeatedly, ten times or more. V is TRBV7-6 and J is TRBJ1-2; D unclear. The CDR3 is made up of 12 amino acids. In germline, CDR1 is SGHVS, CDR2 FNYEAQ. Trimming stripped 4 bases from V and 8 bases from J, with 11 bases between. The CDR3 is CASSYGSEGYTF. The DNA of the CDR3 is TGTGCCAGCAGCTACGGGTCGGAGGGCTACACCTTC.

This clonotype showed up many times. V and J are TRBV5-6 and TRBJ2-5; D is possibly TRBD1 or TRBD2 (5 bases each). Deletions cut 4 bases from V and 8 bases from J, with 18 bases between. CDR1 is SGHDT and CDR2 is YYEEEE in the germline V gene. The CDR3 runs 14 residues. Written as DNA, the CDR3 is TGTGCCAGCAGCGGTCGCGCCGGGACCGTCACCCAGTACTTC. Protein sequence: CASSGRAGTVTQYF.

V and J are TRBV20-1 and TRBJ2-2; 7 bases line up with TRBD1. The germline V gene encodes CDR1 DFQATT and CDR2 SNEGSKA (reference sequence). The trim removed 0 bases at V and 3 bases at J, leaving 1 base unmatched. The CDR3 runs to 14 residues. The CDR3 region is CSARDTGDTGELFF. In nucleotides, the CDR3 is TGCAGTGCTAGAGATACAGGGGACACCGGGGAGCTGTTTTTT.

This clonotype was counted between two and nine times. In DNA, the CDR3 is TGCAGTGCTAGGAGGACAGGGGGCTTAGATACGCAGTATTTT. Translating gives CSARRTGGLDTQYF. V gene TRBV20-1 combines with J gene TRBJ2-3; 11 bases align to TRBD1. This CDR3 region has 14 residues. CDR1 is DFQATT, CDR2 SNEGSKA, per germline (reference sequence). Trimming took 3 bases from V and 5 from J; bases not matched to a gene: 4.

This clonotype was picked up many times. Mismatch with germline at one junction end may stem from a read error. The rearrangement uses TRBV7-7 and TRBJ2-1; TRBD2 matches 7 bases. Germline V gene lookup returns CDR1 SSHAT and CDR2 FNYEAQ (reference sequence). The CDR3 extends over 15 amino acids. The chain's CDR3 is CASSLDAGVRGEQFF. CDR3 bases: TGTGCTAGCAGCTTAGATGCGGGAGTCCGCGGTGAGCAGTTCTTC.

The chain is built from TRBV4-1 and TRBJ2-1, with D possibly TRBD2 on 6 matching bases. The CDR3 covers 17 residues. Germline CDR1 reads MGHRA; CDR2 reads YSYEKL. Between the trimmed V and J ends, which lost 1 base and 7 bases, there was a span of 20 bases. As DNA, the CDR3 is TGCGCCAGCAGCCAAGGTTCCGCGGGATCCATTCAGAATGAGCAGTTCTTC. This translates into CASSQGSAGSIQNEQFF.

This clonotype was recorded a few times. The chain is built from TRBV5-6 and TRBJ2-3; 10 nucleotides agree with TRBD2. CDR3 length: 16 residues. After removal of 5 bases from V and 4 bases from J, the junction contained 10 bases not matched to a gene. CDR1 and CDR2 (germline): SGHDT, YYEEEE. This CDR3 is CASRSLSGRGADTQYF. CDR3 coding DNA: TGTGCCAGCAGGTCTCTAAGCGGGAGGGGCGCAGATACGCAGTATTTT.

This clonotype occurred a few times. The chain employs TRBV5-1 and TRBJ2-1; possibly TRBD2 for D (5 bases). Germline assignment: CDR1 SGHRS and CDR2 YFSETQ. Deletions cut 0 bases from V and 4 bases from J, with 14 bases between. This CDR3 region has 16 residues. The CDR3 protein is CASSLDGVGGYNEQFF. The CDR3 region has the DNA TGCGCCAGCAGCTTGGACGGGGTCGGTGGGTACAATGAGCAGTTCTTC. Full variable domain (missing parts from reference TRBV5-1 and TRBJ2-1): KAGVTQTPRYLIKTRGQQVTLSCSPISGHRSVSWYQQTPGQGLQFLFEYFSETQRNKGNFPGRFSGRQFSNSRSEMNVSTLELGDSALYLCASSLDGVGGYNEQFFGPGTRLTVL.

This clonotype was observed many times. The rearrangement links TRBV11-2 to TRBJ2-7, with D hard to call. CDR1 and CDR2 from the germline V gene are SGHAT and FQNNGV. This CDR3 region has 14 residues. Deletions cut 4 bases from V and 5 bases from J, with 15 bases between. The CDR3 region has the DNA TGTGCCAGCAGCTCCCAGGTAGCAGCGAACGAGCAGTACTTC. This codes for CASSSQVAANEQYF. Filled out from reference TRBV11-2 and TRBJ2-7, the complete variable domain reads EAGVAQSPRYKIIEKRQSVAFWCNPISGHATLYWYQQILGQGPKLLIQFQNNGVVDDSQLPKDRFSAERLKGVDSTLKIQPAKLEDSAVYLCASSSQVAANEQYFGPGTRLTVT.

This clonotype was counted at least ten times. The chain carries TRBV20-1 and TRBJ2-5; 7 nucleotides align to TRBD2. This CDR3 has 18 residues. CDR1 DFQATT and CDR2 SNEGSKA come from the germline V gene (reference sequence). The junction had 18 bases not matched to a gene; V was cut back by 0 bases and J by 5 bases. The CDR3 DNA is TGCAGTGCTAGAGATGGGGGGAGGGCCAGGGCGGCTTGGGAGACCCAGTACTTC. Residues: CSARDGGRARAAWETQYF.